A single T cell receptor (beta chain) is shown here with its context. Antigen specificity is unknown. Per germline, CDR1 ENHRY and CDR2 SYGVKD. The V end was cut by 2 bases, the J end by 7 bases, with 14 bases between. The length of the CDR3 is 15 residues. These data are taken from a study of T-cell memory formation after mild COVID-19. On the study more broadly: Largely, the TCR clusters proved donor specific. Findings of the study overall: A second wave expanding day 15 to 37 was CD4+-biased; contracting clones were balanced. Clones which contracted sat mainly in CM and EM if CD4+, and in EMRA if CD8+.

The authors produced TCR alpha and TCR beta cDNA libraries with sample barcodes and UMIs by 5'RACE using constant-segment primers. TCRdb re-called the 5' RACE reads with MiXCR, one entry per CDR3 protein. Of approximately 250,000 distinct CDR3 sequences in the sample, under 20% were seen once. The specimen sequenced was PBMCs or a T cell subset sorted from them (not recorded which). This clonotype was obtained from a man aged 18-30 years who had mild COVID-19 (a few samples of this study predate the infection). Cell type and time point are not known. The chain couples TRBV10-3 to TRBJ1-4; maybe TRBD1 (5 bases). The CDR3: CAISEHGTNGEKLFF. The CDR3 bases are TGTGCCATCAGTGAGCACGGGACCAACGGTGAAAAACTGTTTTTT.